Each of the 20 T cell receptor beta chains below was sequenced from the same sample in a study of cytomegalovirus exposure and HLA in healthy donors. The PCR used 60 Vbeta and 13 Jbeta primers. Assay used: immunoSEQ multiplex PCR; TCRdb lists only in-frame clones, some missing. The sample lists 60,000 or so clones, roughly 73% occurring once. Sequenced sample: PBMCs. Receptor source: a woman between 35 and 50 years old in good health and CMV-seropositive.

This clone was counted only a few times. In DNA, the CDR3 is TGTGCCAGCAGTCAACAGACAGCGAACACTGAAGCTTTCTTT. Protein: CASSQQTANTEAFF. The chain joins TRBV6-1 to TRBJ1-1, with TRBD1 as a possible D gene (5 bases). Trimming removed 5 bases from V and 1 base from J, with 11 bases in between. Germline CDR1 reads MNHNS; CDR2 reads SASEGT. The CDR3 runs to 14 residues.

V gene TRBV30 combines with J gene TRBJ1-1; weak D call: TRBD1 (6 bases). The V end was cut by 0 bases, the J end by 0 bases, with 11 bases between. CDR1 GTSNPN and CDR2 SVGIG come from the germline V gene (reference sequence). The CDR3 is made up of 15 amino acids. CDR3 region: CAWSVRGGLNTEAFF. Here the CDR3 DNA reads TGTGCCTGGAGTGTACGAGGGGGTTTGAACACTGAAGCTTTCTTT.

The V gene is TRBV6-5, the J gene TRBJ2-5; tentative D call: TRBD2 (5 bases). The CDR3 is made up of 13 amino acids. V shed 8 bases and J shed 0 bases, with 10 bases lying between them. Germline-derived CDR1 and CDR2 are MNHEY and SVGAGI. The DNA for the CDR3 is TGTGCCAGCCGGGCGGGCCACCAAGAGACCCAGTACTTC. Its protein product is CASRAGHQETQYF.

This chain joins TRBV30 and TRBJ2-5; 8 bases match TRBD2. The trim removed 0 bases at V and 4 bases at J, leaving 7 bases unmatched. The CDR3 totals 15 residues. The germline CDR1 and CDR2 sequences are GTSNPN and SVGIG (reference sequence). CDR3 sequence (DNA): TGTGCCTGGAGTGTACAGCGGGGGCCCGGAGAGACCCAGTACTTC. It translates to CAWSVQRGPGETQYF.

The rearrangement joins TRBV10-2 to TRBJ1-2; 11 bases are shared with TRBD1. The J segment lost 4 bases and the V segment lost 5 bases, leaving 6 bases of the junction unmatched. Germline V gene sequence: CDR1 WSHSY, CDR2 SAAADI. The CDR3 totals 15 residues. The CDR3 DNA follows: TGCGCCAGCAGTAGGACAGGGGGCCGAGGCTATGGCTACACCTTC. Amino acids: CASSRTGGRGYGYTF.

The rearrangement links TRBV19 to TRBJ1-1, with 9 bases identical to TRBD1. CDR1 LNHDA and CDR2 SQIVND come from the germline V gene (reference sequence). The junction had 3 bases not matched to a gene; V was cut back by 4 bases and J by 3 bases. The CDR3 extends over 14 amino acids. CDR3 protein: CASSTWDRDTEAFF. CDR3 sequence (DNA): TGTGCCAGTAGTACATGGGACAGGGACACTGAAGCTTTCTTT.

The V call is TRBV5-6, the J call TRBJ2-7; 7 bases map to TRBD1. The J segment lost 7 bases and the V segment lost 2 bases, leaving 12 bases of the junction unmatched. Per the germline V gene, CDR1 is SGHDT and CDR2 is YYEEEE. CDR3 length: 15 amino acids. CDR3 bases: TGTGCCAGCAGCTTATGGACAGGTGACCTTGGGGAGCAGTACTTC. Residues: CASSLWTGDLGEQYF. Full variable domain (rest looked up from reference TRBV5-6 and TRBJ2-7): DAGVTQSPTHLIKTRGQQVTLRCSPKSGHDTVSWYQQALGQGPQFIFQYYEEEERQRGNFPDRFSGHQFPNYSSELNVNALLLGDSALYLCASSLWTGDLGEQYFGPGTRLTVT.

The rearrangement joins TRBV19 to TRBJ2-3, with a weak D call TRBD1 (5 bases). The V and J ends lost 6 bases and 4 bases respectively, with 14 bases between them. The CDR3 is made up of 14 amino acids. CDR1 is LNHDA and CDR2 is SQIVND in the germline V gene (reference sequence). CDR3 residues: CASSRDQGSDTQYF. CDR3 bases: TGTGCCAGTAGCCGCGATCAGGGTTCAGATACGCAGTATTTT.

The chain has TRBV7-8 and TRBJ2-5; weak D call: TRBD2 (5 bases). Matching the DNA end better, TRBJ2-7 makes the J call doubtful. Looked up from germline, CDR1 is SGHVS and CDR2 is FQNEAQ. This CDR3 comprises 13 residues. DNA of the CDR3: TGTGCCAGCAGCTCGCTAGCATCCTACGAGCAGTACTTC. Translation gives CASSSLASYEQYF.

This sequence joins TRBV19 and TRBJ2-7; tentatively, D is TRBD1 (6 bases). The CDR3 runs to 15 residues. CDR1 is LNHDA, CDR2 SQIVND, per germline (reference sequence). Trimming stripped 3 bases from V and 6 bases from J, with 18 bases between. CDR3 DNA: TGTGCCAGTAGTATTCGGCAGAACCAAGGGGGCGAGCAGTACTTC. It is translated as CASSIRQNQGGEQYF.

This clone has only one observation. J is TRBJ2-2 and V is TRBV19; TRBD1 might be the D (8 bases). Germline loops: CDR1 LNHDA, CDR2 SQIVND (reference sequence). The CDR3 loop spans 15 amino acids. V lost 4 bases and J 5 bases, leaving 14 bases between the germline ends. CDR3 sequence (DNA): TGTGCCAGTAGTACCAGCGGGACAGGAACCGGGGAGCTGTTTTTT. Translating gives CASSTSGTGTGELFF.

Here the CDR3 DNA reads TGTGCCAGCAGCCCCGGACAGGGGCTCATGAACACTGAAGCTTTCTTT. Protein: CASSPGQGLMNTEAFF. The chain recombines TRBV7-2 with TRBJ1-1; 9 bases line up with TRBD1. The J segment lost 0 bases and the V segment lost 5 bases, leaving 7 bases of the junction unmatched. The CDR3 has 16 amino acids. In germline, CDR1 is SGHTA, CDR2 FQGNSA.

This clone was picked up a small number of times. The CDR3 loop is CASSSGGATDTQYF. Here the CDR3 DNA reads TGTGCCAGCAGTAGCGGGGGGGCCACAGATACGCAGTATTTT. This chain uses TRBV6-4 with TRBJ2-3; TRBD2 aligns across 10 bases. Unmatched junction bases numbered 1, after V lost 5 bases and J lost 2 bases. CDR3 size: 14 residues. Germline lookup yields CDR1 MRHNA and CDR2 SNTAGT.

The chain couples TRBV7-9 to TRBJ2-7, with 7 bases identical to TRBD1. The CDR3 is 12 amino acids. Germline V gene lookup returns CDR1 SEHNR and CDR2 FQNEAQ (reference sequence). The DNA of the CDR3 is TGTGCGGCCGGGACAGATCGTTACGAGCAGTACTTC. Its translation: CAAGTDRYEQYF. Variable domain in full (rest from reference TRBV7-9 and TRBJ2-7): DTGVSQNPRHKITKRGQNVTFRCDPISEHNRLYWYRQTLGQGPEFLTYFQNEAQLEKSRLLSDRFSAERPKGSFSTLEIQRTEQGDSAMYLCAAGTDRYEQYFGPGTRLTVT.

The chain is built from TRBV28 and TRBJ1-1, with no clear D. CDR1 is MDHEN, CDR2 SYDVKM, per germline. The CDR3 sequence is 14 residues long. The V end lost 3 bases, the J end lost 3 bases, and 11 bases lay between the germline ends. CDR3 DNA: TGTGCCAGCAGTTTGGAGGGCAGACACACTGAAGCTTTCTTT. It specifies CASSLEGRHTEAFF.

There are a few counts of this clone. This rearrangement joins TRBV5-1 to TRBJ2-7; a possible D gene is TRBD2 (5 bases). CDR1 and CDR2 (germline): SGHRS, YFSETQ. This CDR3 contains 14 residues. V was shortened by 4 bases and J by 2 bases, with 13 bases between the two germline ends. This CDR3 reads CASSPTGNTYEQYF. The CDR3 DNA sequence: TGCGCCAGCAGCCCGACGGGGAACACCTACGAGCAGTACTTC.

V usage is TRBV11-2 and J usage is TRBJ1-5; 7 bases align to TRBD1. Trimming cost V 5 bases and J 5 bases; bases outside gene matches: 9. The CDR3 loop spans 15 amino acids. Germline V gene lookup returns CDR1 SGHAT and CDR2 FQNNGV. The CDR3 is CASSHGDSIHQPQHF. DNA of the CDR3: TGTGCCAGCAGCCACGGGGACAGTATCCATCAGCCCCAGCATTTT.

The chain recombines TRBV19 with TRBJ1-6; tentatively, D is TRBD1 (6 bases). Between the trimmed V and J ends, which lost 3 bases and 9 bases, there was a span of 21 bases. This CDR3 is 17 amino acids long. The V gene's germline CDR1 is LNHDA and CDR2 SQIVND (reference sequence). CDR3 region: CASSIGPAGGYGSPLHF. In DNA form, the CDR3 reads TGTGCCAGTAGTATCGGTCCAGCGGGGGGCTACGGTTCACCCCTCCACTTT.

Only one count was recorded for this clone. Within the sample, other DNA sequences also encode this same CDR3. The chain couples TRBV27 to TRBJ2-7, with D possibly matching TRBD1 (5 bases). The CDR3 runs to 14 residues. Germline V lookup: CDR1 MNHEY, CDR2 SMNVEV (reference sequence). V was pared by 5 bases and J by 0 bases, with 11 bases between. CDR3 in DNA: TGTGCCAGCAGTAGAGGCAGGGCCTCCTACGAGCAGTACTTC. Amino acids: CASSRGRASYEQYF.

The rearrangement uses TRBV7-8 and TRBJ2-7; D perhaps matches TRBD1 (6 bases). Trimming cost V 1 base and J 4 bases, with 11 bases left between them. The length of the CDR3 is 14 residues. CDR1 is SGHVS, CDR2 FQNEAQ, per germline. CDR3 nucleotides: TGTGCCAGCAGCTTAGGGGGAACAGGGTACGAGCAGTACTTC. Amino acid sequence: CASSLGGTGYEQYF.